A single sample is the source of the 21 T cell receptor beta chains below, sequenced in a study of radiation and T cells in renal cell carcinoma (dated by TCRdb to the early 2020s). The intended sense of this specimen's time point label: blood 2 weeks post-SBRT. Explained via the paper, the treatment or condition label denotes: 15 Gy SBRT to primary tumor, nephrectomy 4 weeks later. Library creation used the immunoSEQ multiplex PCR assay. TCRdb provides this immuneACCESS table in a form limited to in-frame rearrangements. Some clones are lacking; in checked studies, under half of them reflect an unresolved V gene, and why the rest are absent is not known. Across this sample there are 150,000 to 190,000 clones, with roughly 90% seen only once. Jointly, the top ten make up 10% to 15% of the sample. The sample in question was blood, obtained from a patient whose treatment included radiotherapy and nephrectomy. Source of these receptors: a woman between 50 and 59 years old with renal cell carcinoma.

This chain uses TRBV28 with TRBJ1-3, with D perhaps matching TRBD1 (6 bases). Germline V gene data show CDR1 as MDHEN and CDR2 as SYDVKM. The CDR3 is 14 amino acids. Between the trimmed V and J ends, which lost 8 bases and 4 bases, there was a span of 15 bases. For the CDR3, the DNA is TGTGCCAGCCTAAGGATAGGGGGAGGAAACACCATATATTTT. This sequence encodes CASLRIGGGNTIYF.

The J gene is TRBJ1-5, the V gene TRBV19, with a tentative D call TRBD1 (6 bases). V lost 4 bases to trimming and J lost 1 base, with 14 bases between them. The CDR3 consists of 16 residues. From germline, CDR1 is LNHDA and CDR2 SQIVND (reference sequence). In nucleotides, the CDR3 is TGTGCCAGTAGTAACCGCCCAGGGGCGAGCAATCAGCCCCAGCATTTT. As protein: CASSNRPGASNQPQHF.

This clone was recorded only once. The chain recombines TRBV19 with TRBJ1-5; a possible D gene is TRBD1 (5 bases). CDR1 LNHDA and CDR2 SQIVND come from the germline V gene (reference sequence). V shed 11 bases and J shed 4 bases, with 15 bases lying between them. The CDR3 consists of 13 residues. This chain's CDR3 is CASRQGQNQPQHF. The DNA of the CDR3 is TGTGCCTCAAGGCAGGGCCAAAATCAGCCCCAGCATTTT.

The J gene is TRBJ1-5, the V gene TRBV30, with no clear D. CDR3 length: 13 amino acids. V was clipped by 0 bases and J by 1 base, with 4 bases between them. Germline lookup yields CDR1 GTSNPN and CDR2 SVGIG (reference sequence). CDR3 loop: CAWSVGSNQPQHF. In nucleotides, the CDR3 is TGTGCCTGGAGTGTAGGGAGCAATCAGCCCCAGCATTTT.

The rearrangement links TRBV7-3 to TRBJ2-1, with TRBD2 as a possible D gene (5 bases). This CDR3 has 14 amino acids. The germline V gene has CDR1 SGHTA and CDR2 FQGTGA. V was shortened by 4 bases and J by 5 bases, with 12 bases between the two germline ends. The CDR3 sequence is CASSSSGINNEQFF. The DNA of the CDR3 is TGTGCCAGCAGCTCATCCGGGATTAACAATGAGCAGTTCTTC.

The rearrangement uses TRBV6-1 and TRBJ2-7, with 9 positions matching TRBD1. J lost 6 bases, V lost 5 bases, and 11 bases had no gene match. The CDR3 totals 15 residues. Germline assignment: CDR1 MNHNS and CDR2 SASEGT. The CDR3 here is CASSTSGTGSFEQYF. The CDR3, as DNA: TGTGCCAGCAGTACCTCCGGGACAGGGAGTTTCGAGCAGTACTTC.

This rearrangement joins TRBV5-1 to TRBJ1-1; TRBD1 aligns across 9 bases. Germline V CDR1 and CDR2: SGHRS, YFSETQ. The CDR3 covers 16 residues. V was clipped by 4 bases and J by 4 bases; unmatched bases: 11. The chain's CDR3 is CASSGDRARGGTEAFF. The CDR3 nucleotides read TGCGCCAGCAGCGGGGACAGGGCGCGCGGTGGCACTGAAGCTTTCTTT.

The V gene is TRBV6-1, the J gene TRBJ2-7, with 8 bases lining up with TRBD1. The germline V gene has CDR1 MNHNS and CDR2 SASEGT. The CDR3 spans 15 residues. Trimming cost V 2 bases and J 3 bases; bases outside gene matches: 6. The DNA of the CDR3 is TGTGCCAGCAGTGAAAATCGGGACAGGCGCTACGAGCAGTACTTC. Translated, it gives CASSENRDRRYEQYF.

The rearrangement links TRBV5-1 to TRBJ2-7; D possibly uses TRBD1 or TRBD2 (5 bases each). V gave up 4 bases and J gave up 2 bases, with 16 bases separating them. The CDR3 has 15 residues. The germline V gene has CDR1 SGHRS and CDR2 YFSETQ. The CDR3, as DNA: TGCGCCAGCAGCGCCTCCGGGACGGATCCCTACGAGCAGTACTTC. Protein sequence: CASSASGTDPYEQYF.

This chain uses TRBV2 with TRBJ1-4; no reliable D call. Trimming removed 2 bases from V and 7 bases from J, with 11 bases in between. Germline lookup yields CDR1 SNHLY and CDR2 FYNNEI. This CDR3 comprises 14 residues. The CDR3, as DNA: TGTGCCAGCAGTGAAAAGGGTTGGAGTGAAAAACTGTTTTTT. This sequence encodes CASSEKGWSEKLFF.

The chain uses TRBV19 and TRBJ2-7, with TRBD2 matching over 10 bases. CDR1 LNHDA and CDR2 SQIVND come from the germline V gene (reference sequence). The junction had 3 bases not matched to a gene; V was cut back by 2 bases and J by 2 bases. This CDR3 has 15 amino acids. CDR3 nucleotides: TGTGCCAGTAGTATAAGCAGCGGGGGGGCCTACGAGCAGTACTTC. Translated, it gives CASSISSGGAYEQYF.

The genes are TRBV9 and TRBJ1-1, with a possible D match to TRBD1 (5 bases). This CDR3 is built from 15 residues. V lost 3 bases and J lost 1, with 13 bases in between. Germline assignment: CDR1 SGDLS and CDR2 YYNGEE. CDR3: CASSDLGETNTEAFF. The CDR3 nucleotides are TGTGCCAGCAGCGACCTGGGGGAAACGAACACTGAAGCTTTCTTT.

This chain joins TRBV10-2 and TRBJ1-1, with 8 bases that match TRBD1. This CDR3 comprises 15 residues. Germline V gene sequence: CDR1 WSHSY, CDR2 SAAADI. V lost 6 bases, J lost 4 bases, and 10 bases stayed unmatched. The CDR3: CASSLQGEWSTEAFF. The CDR3 DNA sequence: TGCGCCAGCAGCTTACAGGGGGAATGGAGCACTGAAGCTTTCTTT.

J is TRBJ2-5 and V is TRBV6-1; either TRBD1 or TRBD2 may fit D (5 bases each). Germline V gene lookup returns CDR1 MNHNS and CDR2 SASEGT. The V end was cut by 6 bases, the J end by 7 bases, with 21 bases between. The CDR3 extends over 15 amino acids. The chain's CDR3 is CASSDLSRGSGTQYF. The CDR3 nucleotides are TGTGCCAGCAGCGACCTATCGAGGGGCTCCGGGACCCAGTACTTC.

The rearrangement joins TRBV19 to TRBJ1-6; 7 bases agree with TRBD1. V lost 5 bases and J lost 7; bases outside the gene matches: 11. This CDR3 is 16 amino acids long. Germline CDR1 and CDR2: LNHDA and SQIVND (reference sequence). The CDR3 sequence: CASSSLIGQVNSPLHF. CDR3 DNA sequence: TGTGCCAGTAGTTCCCTCATCGGACAGGTCAATTCACCCCTCCACTTT.

The chain carries TRBV19 and TRBJ2-7; 7 bases fit TRBD1. This CDR3 contains 14 residues. V dropped 3 bases and J dropped 2; count of bases not matched to a gene: 4. CDR1 LNHDA and CDR2 SQIVND come from the germline V gene (reference sequence). The DNA of the CDR3 is TGTGCCAGTAGTATTGAGGGGACAGCCTACGAGCAGTACTTC. This translates into CASSIEGTAYEQYF.

J is TRBJ2-7 and V is TRBV5-1; a possible D gene is TRBD2 (6 bases). The CDR3 sequence is 15 residues long. The germline gives CDR1 SGHRS, CDR2 YFSETQ. Trimming removed 4 bases from V and 1 base from J, with 15 bases in between. For the CDR3, the DNA is TGCGCCAGCAGCGCGGTGGGGAGGAATTCCTACGAGCAGTACTTC. This translates into CASSAVGRNSYEQYF.

The V call is TRBV18, the J call TRBJ1-2, with no clear D. Trimming took off 0 bases at V and 2 bases at J, with 4 bases between the two ends. The CDR3 runs 13 residues. Germline V gene lookup returns CDR1 KGHSH and CDR2 LQKENI. The CDR3 spells CASSPPNNYGYTF. DNA for the CDR3: TGTGCCAGCTCACCACCTAACAACTATGGCTACACCTTC. Variable domain in full (rest from reference TRBV18 and TRBJ1-2): NAGVMQNPRHLVRRRGQEARLRCSPMKGHSHVYWYRQLPEEGLKFMVYLQKENIIDESGMPKERFSAEFPKEGPSILRIQQVVRGDSAAYFCASSPPNNYGYTFGSGTRLTVV.

This sequence joins TRBV7-2 and TRBJ2-5; 12 bases map to TRBD2. V shed 10 bases, J shed 4 bases, and the junction held 7 bases outside the gene matches. This CDR3 is 14 amino acids long. Germline CDR1 reads SGHTA; CDR2 reads FQGNSA. In DNA, the CDR3 is TGTGCCACCCGACTAGCGGGGGTAGGAGAGACCCAGTACTTC. Translation gives CATRLAGVGETQYF.

CDR3 loop: CASSPTGGTVGYEQYF. CDR3 nucleotide sequence: TGTGCCAGCAGCCCAACGGGGGGGACGGTGGGCTACGAGCAGTACTTC. The genes are TRBV7-6 and TRBJ2-7; 8 bases match TRBD2. CDR1 and CDR2 from the germline V gene are SGHVS and FNYEAQ. The junction had 12 bases not matched to a gene; V was cut back by 5 bases and J by 3 bases. The CDR3 totals 16 residues. Looking up the rest from reference TRBV7-6 and TRBJ2-7 gives the full variable domain: GAGVSQSPRYKVTKRGQDVALRCDPISGHVSLYWYRQALGQGPEFLTYFNYEAQQDKSGLPNDRFSAERPEGSISTLTIQRTEQRDSAMYRCASSPTGGTVGYEQYFGPGTRLTVT.

The J gene is TRBJ1-2, the V gene TRBV4-3, with a possible D match to TRBD1 (6 bases). The ends were cut back, 4 bases at V and 7 bases at J, with 31 bases in the middle. Germline lookup yields CDR1 LGHNA and CDR2 YSLEER. The CDR3 sequence is 19 residues long. Here the CDR3 DNA reads TGCGCCAGCAGCCTCTCCCAGAGGCTGACAGGCCTAAAGAGGAGTGGCTACACCTTC. Protein: CASSLSQRLTGLKRSGYTF.